The 26 T cell receptor beta chains in this list originate from one sample, sequenced in a study of tumor and adjacent non-tumor tissue in lung cancer (dated by TCRdb to 2016 to 2019). Bulk unsorted tissue served as the source for RNA extraction, and RNA quality was assessed using a NanoDrop ND-1000 and an Agilent 2100. For the normal lung samples, distant non-tumor tissue was collected more than 3 cm away from the tumor edge. Preparation of the library involved multiplex PCR. Sequencing used an Illumina HiSeq 2500. TCRbeta libraries were constructed through three rounds of nested PCR with primers (Table S4) according to protocols adapted from ARM-PCR. TCRdb passed the public sequencing reads through fastp at Q25 and MiXCR, retaining productive beta sequences. Every distinct CDR3 protein forms one entry, paired with its most common genes and DNA. The sample profile shows around 40,000 distinct CDR3 sequences; over 55% of them were found once. The top ten hold under 60% of the sample.

Sequenced material: distant non-tumor lung tissue. The receptors here all came from a middle-aged man with non-small cell lung cancer.

This clonotype was detected a few times. One end of the junction fails to match germline, which may point to a read error. For the CDR3, the DNA is TGTGCCAACAGTCAGGACAGGGGCTTCCCATACGAGCAGTATTTC. This sequence encodes CANSQDRGFPYEQYF. This rearrangement joins TRBV11-1 to TRBJ2-7, with 9 positions matching TRBD1. The germline V gene encodes CDR1 SGHAT and CDR2 FQDESV (reference sequence). The CDR3 length is 15 residues.

The sample holds many counts of this clonotype. This sequence joins TRBV6-1 and TRBJ2-3; D possibly corresponds to TRBD1 (5 bases). V lost 1 base and J lost 2, with 10 bases in between. Germline V lookup: CDR1 MNHNS, CDR2 SASEGT. This CDR3 has 15 amino acids. The CDR3 loop is CASSEGPGPTDTQYF. The CDR3 DNA reads TGTGCCAGCAGTGAAGGCCCAGGGCCCACAGATACGCAGTATTTT.

This clonotype was seen at least ten times. This chain uses TRBV20-1 with TRBJ2-5; 8 bases are shared with TRBD2. Trimming removed 2 bases from V and 5 bases from J; junction bases left unmatched: 7. There are 14 residues in the CDR3. Germline CDR1 DFQATT, CDR2 SNEGSKA (reference sequence). The CDR3 reads CSARREGHAETQYF. The CDR3 DNA is TGCAGTGCTAGACGGGAGGGGCACGCGGAGACCCAGTACTTC.

Concerning this clonotype itself: An end of the junction does not agree with germline; a read error may underlie this. J is TRBJ2-3 and V is TRBV4-2, with 11 bases that match TRBD2. Germline V CDR1 and CDR2: LGHNA, YNFKEQ. The CDR3 covers 17 residues. DNA of the CDR3: TGTGGCAGCAGCCAAGATTCGACTAGCGGGACCACAGATACGCGGTACTTT. Translating it yields CGSSQDSTSGTTDTRYF.

This clonotype was recorded at least ten times. The V call is TRBV28, the J call TRBJ2-3, with D hard to call. The CDR3 has 14 residues. Looked up from germline, CDR1 is MDHEN and CDR2 is SYDVKM. V lost 6 bases, J lost 2 bases, and 12 bases lay in between. CDR3 nucleotide sequence: TGTGCCAGCAGCCTGGACGGCCCCACAGATACGCAGTATTTT. This translates into CASSLDGPTDTQYF.

This clonotype has at least ten counts. The chain carries TRBV12-3 or TRBV12-4 and TRBJ2-1, with 9 bases that match TRBD2. This CDR3 spans 16 amino acids. Trimming removed 5 bases from V and 2 bases from J; junction bases left unmatched: 7. As DNA, the CDR3 is TGTGCCAGCAGTAGTCCTAGCGGGGCCACCTACAATGAGCAGTTCTTC. Translation gives CASSSPSGATYNEQFF.

On this clonotype: At one end the junction does not follow the germline gene, possibly because of a read error. The chain has TRBV11-2 and TRBJ1-1; 8 positions match TRBD1. This CDR3 spans 12 amino acids. Germline V gene lookup returns CDR1 SGHAT and CDR2 FQNNGV. CDR3 DNA sequence: TGTGCCAGCAGCTCGGACAGGGCTGAAACTATCTTT. Its translation is CASSSDRAETIF.

This clonotype was observed many times. This chain joins TRBV6-6 and TRBJ2-7; D unclear. The V gene lost 6 bases and the J gene lost 0 bases, with 6 bases spanning the gap. The CDR3 has 12 amino acids. The germline V gene encodes CDR1 MNHNY and CDR2 SVGAGI (reference sequence). In DNA form, the CDR3 reads TGTGCCAGCAGCCGCCTCTCCTACGAGCAGTACTTC. Translated: CASSRLSYEQYF.

Comments on this clonotype: One end of the junction varies from germline; a read error may be responsible. The chain links TRBV5-1 to TRBJ1-5; a possible D gene is TRBD1 (5 bases). Germline-derived CDR1 and CDR2 are SGHRS and YFSETQ. The CDR3 spans 17 residues. This chain's CDR3 is CASHRDWDILTVSAPVF. In nucleotides, the CDR3 is TGCGCCAGCCACCGGGACTGGGATATTCTTACGGTATCAGCCCCAGTATTT.

As concerns this clonotype: Sequence at one end of the junction differs from germline and may be a read error. The chain links TRBV5-1 to TRBJ2-5, with a tentative D call TRBD1 (7 bases). Per germline, CDR1 SGHRS and CDR2 YFSETQ. The CDR3 spans 13 residues. CDR3: CASRFQGGETQYF. For the CDR3, the DNA is TGCGCCAGCCGCTTCCAGGGGGGAGAGACCCAGTACTTC.

About this clonotype: One end of the junction fails to match germline, which may point to a read error. The chain couples TRBV11-1 to TRBJ2-1; the match to TRBD1 covers 8 bases. The germline gives CDR1 SGHAT, CDR2 FQDESV (reference sequence). The CDR3 is 15 residues long. The CDR3 sequence: CVSSMDGQGHNKQFF. DNA for the CDR3: TGTGTCAGCAGCATGGACGGACAGGGCCACAATAAGCAGTTCTTC. Full variable domain (missing parts from reference TRBV11-1 and TRBJ2-1): EAEVAQSPRYKITEKSQAVAFWCDPISGHATLYWYRQILGQGPELLVQFQDESVVDDSQLPKDRFSAERLKGVDSTLKIQPAELGDSAMYLCVSSMDGQGHNKQFFGPGTRLTVL.

At least ten counts were recorded for this clonotype. The chain recombines TRBV4-1 with TRBJ2-1; 10 positions match TRBD2. V was pared by 4 bases and J by 6 bases, with 9 bases of the junction left unmatched. Germline V gene lookup returns CDR1 MGHRA and CDR2 YSYEKL. CDR3 length: 16 amino acids. The CDR3 region has the DNA TGCGCCAGCAGCCGCTCCCTAGCGGGAGTACTCAATGAGCAGTTCTTC. Amino acid sequence: CASSRSLAGVLNEQFF.

This chain links TRBV6-5 with TRBJ1-5; D gene unclear. V was cut by 11 bases and J by 5 bases, with 22 bases left in between. The CDR3 runs to 15 residues. The germline gives CDR1 MNHEY, CDR2 SVGAGI. CDR3 residues: CAYSYSTGSDQPQHF. DNA of the CDR3: TGTGCCTACAGTTACTCGACGGGATCAGATCAGCCCCAGCATTTT.

This chain uses TRBV29-1 with TRBJ2-1; D is possibly TRBD2 (5 bases). From germline, CDR1 is SQVTM and CDR2 ANQGSEA. Deletions cut 8 bases from V and 1 base from J, with 15 bases between. The CDR3 has 14 amino acids. The CDR3 DNA reads TGCAGCTTCCCGGGCGGGCGGTCCTACAATGAGCAGTTCTTC. It codes for CSFPGGRSYNEQFF.

Concerning this clonotype: A read error may produce the germline difference seen at one junction end. The rearrangement uses TRBV29-1 and TRBJ2-2, with D perhaps being TRBD1 or TRBD2 (5 bases each). The CDR3 spans 13 residues. Germline assignment: CDR1 SQVTM and CDR2 ANQGSEA. CDR3 region: CSVEGLGTGEQFF. CDR3 bases: TGCAGTGTTGAAGGCTTAGGGACCGGGGAGCAGTTTTTT.

As to this clonotype: One end of the junction varies from germline; a read error may be responsible. The V gene is TRBV11-1, the J gene TRBJ2-7, with 7 bases that match TRBD1. The germline CDR1 and CDR2 sequences are SGHAT and FQDESV (reference sequence). The CDR3 is 15 amino acids. The CDR3 DNA reads TGTGTCAGCAGTCAGAACAGGGGCTTCCCCTACAAGCAGTACTTC. This sequence encodes CVSSQNRGFPYKQYF.

As to this clonotype: One end of the junction does not line up with germline, which may come from a read error. In nucleotides, the CDR3 is TGTGCCAACAGTTCCCGGGACAGGCACTCATACGAGCAGTACTTC. Translating it yields CANSSRDRHSYEQYF. The rearrangement links TRBV6-5 to TRBJ2-7; 8 positions agree with TRBD1. Germline V CDR1 and CDR2: MNHEY, SVGAGI. This CDR3 contains 15 residues.

Concerning this clonotype: A clone one base away is much larger, so this may be a read error. The chain links TRBV28 to TRBJ2-3; D is perhaps TRBD1 or TRBD2 (5 bases each). CDR3 length: 15 residues. The germline gives CDR1 MDHEN, CDR2 SYDVKM. Trimming pared 6 bases from V and 2 bases from J, leaving 15 bases between. CDR3 sequence: CASSIRPGHTDTQYF. The DNA of the CDR3 is TGTGCCAGCAGCATTAGACCGGGGCACACAGATACGCAGTATTTT.

The chain links TRBV6-5 to TRBJ2-7; TRBD2 agrees at 7 bases. Germline CDR1 and CDR2: MNHEY and SVGAGI. The CDR3 covers 15 residues. V was clipped by 5 bases and J by 7 bases; unmatched bases: 14. CDR3 protein: CASSPGTKVTREQYF. The CDR3 bases are TGTGCCAGCAGTCCTGGGACTAAAGTAACGAGAGAGCAGTACTTC.

This chain joins TRBV7-9 and TRBJ2-2; D remains unclear. Trimming left V 10 bases short and J 5 bases short, with 17 bases between. The CDR3 covers 14 residues. Germline assignment: CDR1 SEHNR and CDR2 FQNEAQ (reference sequence). The CDR3 region is CANNRAVSTGELFF. CDR3 sequence (DNA): TGTGCCAACAATAGGGCGGTTAGTACCGGGGAGCTGTTTTTT.

This chain links TRBV29-1 with TRBJ2-2; possibly TRBD1 or TRBD2 for D (5 bases each). The germline V gene has CDR1 SQVTM and CDR2 ANQGSEA. CDR3 length equals 14 residues. With 3 bases removed from V and 2 bases from J, the gap between germline ends came to 10 bases. CDR3 DNA: TGCAGCGTTGAGTGGGGGTCAAACACCGGGGAGCTGTTTTTT. This encodes CSVEWGSNTGELFF.

This clonotype came up many times. The J gene is TRBJ2-4, the V gene TRBV29-1; 9 bases fit TRBD2. Germline CDR1 SQVTM, CDR2 ANQGSEA. Trimming cost V 4 bases and J 0 bases; bases outside gene matches: 7. CDR3 size: 16 residues. For the CDR3, the DNA is TGCAGCGTTGTATTAGCGGGAGAGCAAGCCAAAAACATTCAGTACTTC. This sequence encodes CSVVLAGEQAKNIQYF.

The rearrangement uses TRBV5-1 and TRBJ2-7; 8 bases are a match to TRBD2. V trimming: 0 bases; J trimming: 4 bases; junction bases outside the gene matches: 6. The germline CDR1 and CDR2 sequences are SGHRS and YFSETQ. CDR3 length: 15 residues. Here the CDR3 DNA reads TGCGCCAGCAGCTTGGGACGGGAGGGAATATACGAGCAGTACTTC. This sequence encodes CASSLGREGIYEQYF.

Ten or more counts support this clonotype. This chain uses TRBV6-1 with TRBJ2-3; D uncertain. Trimming stripped 1 base from V and 4 bases from J, with 12 bases between. Germline loops: CDR1 MNHNS, CDR2 SASEGT. The CDR3 has 15 amino acids. CDR3 loop: CASSEVGLRADTQYF. CDR3 nucleotides: TGTGCCAGCAGTGAAGTTGGGTTAAGGGCAGATACGCAGTATTTT.

Note on this clonotype: One junction end does not reproduce the germline sequence, and a read error may be involved. J is TRBJ2-6 and V is TRBV4-1; D is ambiguous. CDR3 length equals 14 residues. The germline V gene has CDR1 MGHRA and CDR2 YSYEKL. For the CDR3, the DNA is TGCGCCAGCAGGAAGTTGGATGAGGCCAACGTTCTGACTTTC. Translated: CASRKLDEANVLTF.

Points on this clonotype: A junction boundary mismatches the germline segment, possibly from a read error. This rearrangement joins TRBV6-1 to TRBJ1-1; TRBD1 matches at 9 bases. The CDR3 runs to 13 residues. Germline CDR1 reads MNHNS; CDR2 reads SASEGT. CDR3 region: CAGGQGRWSEAFF. In DNA, the CDR3 is TGTGCCGGGGGACAGGGACGATGGAGTGAAGCCTTCTTT.